This note documents a single T cell receptor (beta chain) sequence. Its specificity is unknown. In the original processing: Sample TCR counts, which ranged from about 20,000 to 690,600, had a median of 95,638. MiXCR, run by TCRdb on the RACE reads, gives a single entry per CDR3 protein. The V and J calls and clone size are TCRdb's, not the authors'. The sample carries 80,000 to 100,000 distinct CDR3 sequences, less than 35% recorded once. The entry originates in a study of human T cells and chemical hapten exposure. Regarding the study as a whole: Controls formed significantly fewer large CDR3 similarity clusters than expanded TCRs did. Donors, who had alopecia, may show an immune response that differs from healthy people's.

Per germline, CDR1 DFQATT and CDR2 SNEGSKA (reference sequence). Trimming took off 4 bases at V and 2 bases at J, with 13 bases between the two ends. This CDR3 has 14 amino acids. Time point here: patch test 3, about 24 weeks after DPC sensitization. Treatment indicated: therapeutic diphenylcyclopropenone sensitization with weekly scalp DPC. The specimen was whole blood, collected in connection with sensitization to the hapten diphenylcyclopropenone (DPC). This clonotype was obtained from a middle-aged man with alopecia areata. Some clones in this sample may be carry-over from other donors' samples. The chain employs TRBV20-1 and TRBJ2-3; D uncertain. CDR3 in DNA: TGCAGTGCTACCCCAGTGGCCTTCACAGATACGCAGTATTTT. This codes for CSATPVAFTDTQYF.